This TCR beta chain appears in the sequencing data of a study of T-cell reconstitution after alpha-beta-depleted transplantation in children. Unique molecular identifiers were incorporated into the prepared TCRbeta library. TCRdb redid the calling of the PCR reads with MiXCR, one entry per CDR3 protein. The sample includes hundreds of thousands of distinct CDR3 sequences, around 14% of them seen just once. This clonotype was counted only a few times. Antigen: not known. Study-wide points: The origin of alpha-beta T cells about two months after transplant was reportedly several hundred expanded graft clones. There were some patients whose high TCRbeta diversity at day 60 came from surviving recipient T cells and thymic progenitors. T-cell counts and diversity at one year following transplant were attributed mainly to newly produced T cells.

CDR1 is SEHNR, CDR2 FQNEAQ, per germline (reference sequence). The germline V and J ends were trimmed by 5 bases and 6 bases, with 24 bases remaining between them. CDR3 length: 17 residues. The clonotype originates from a girl under 10 years old with congenital amegakaryocytic thrombocytopenia, due to receive a stem cell transplant. Sequences were derived from PBMCs, sampled before TCRalphabeta/CD19-depleted stem cell transplant. V usage is TRBV7-9 and J usage is TRBJ2-3; tentative D call: TRBD2 (8 bases). The CDR3 sequence: CASSTAGGLVFLDTQYF. The CDR3 coding sequence is TGTGCCAGCAGCACCGCAGGGGGACTAGTGTTTCTGGATACGCAGTATTTT.